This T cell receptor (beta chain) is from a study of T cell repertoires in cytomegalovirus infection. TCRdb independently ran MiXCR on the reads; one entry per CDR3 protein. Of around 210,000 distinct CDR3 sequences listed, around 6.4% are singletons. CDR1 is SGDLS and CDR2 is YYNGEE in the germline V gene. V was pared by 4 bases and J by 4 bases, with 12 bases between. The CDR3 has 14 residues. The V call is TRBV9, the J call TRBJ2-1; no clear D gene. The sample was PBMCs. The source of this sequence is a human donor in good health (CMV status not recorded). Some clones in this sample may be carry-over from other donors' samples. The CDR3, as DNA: TGTGCCAGCAGCACCCTGGGCAAATACAATGAGCAGTTCTTC. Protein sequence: CASSTLGKYNEQFF.